Listed below are T cell receptor beta chains from one sample, sequenced in a study of T cell changes during pregnancy in multiple sclerosis. Using immunoSEQ multiplex PCR, the repertoire was profiled, and TCRdb retains in-frame clones only, with some absent. Of tens of thousands of clones listed, approximately 94% are singletons. The source was peripheral blood, collected in the second trimester of pregnancy. These receptors were collected from a female donor in good health, enrolled as a control in a pregnancy study. Both conserved end residues are part of each CDR3. The D gene is left open where the match is weak. The size field is filled for only some rows; it gives once, few, many or a size class.

d_gene	v_gene	abundance	j_gene	CDR3aa	CDR3nt
TRBD2	TRBV5-4	NA	TRBJ2-1	CASSYRLAGDNEQFF	TGTGCCAGCAGCTACCGACTAGCGGGGGACAATGAGCAGTTCTTC
NA	TRBV27	NA	TRBJ2-2	CASSLWLAAGELFF	TGTGCCAGCAGTTTATGGTTGGCAGCCGGGGAGCTGTTTTTT
NA	TRBV25-1	NA	TRBJ1-3	CASSSPSSGNTIYF	TGTGCCAGCAGTTCTCCGTCCTCTGGAAACACCATATATTTT
NA	TRBV6-6	NA	TRBJ1-1	CASSQGNTEAFF	TGTGCCAGCAGCCAGGGGAACACTGAAGCTTTCTTT
NA	TRBV4-3	NA	TRBJ2-4	CASSPRDSGNIQYF	TGCGCCAGCAGCCCGCGGGACAGTGGAAACATTCAGTACTTC
NA	TRBV7-3	NA	TRBJ1-1	CASSYRSNTEAFF	TGTGCCAGCAGCTACCGGTCGAACACTGAAGCTTTCTTT
TRBD1	TRBV19	NA	TRBJ2-1	CASSRDRGLNEQFF	TGTGCCAGTAGTAGGGACAGGGGGCTCAATGAGCAGTTCTTC
NA	TRBV7-8	NA	TRBJ1-2	CASTQLTANYGYTF	TGTGCCAGCACCCAACTGACAGCTAACTATGGCTACACCTTC
NA	TRBV5-1	NA	TRBJ1-5	CASSLAGAMSPQHF	TGCGCCAGCAGCTTGGCAGGGGCAATGTCGCCCCAGCATTTT
TRBD1	TRBV7-9	NA	TRBJ1-1	CASSRGQGRDTEAFF	TGTGCCAGCAGCAGAGGACAGGGAAGGGACACTGAAGCTTTCTTT
TRBD2	TRBV9	NA	TRBJ2-2	CASSVFLAGGPTGELFF	TGTGCCAGCAGCGTATTCCTAGCGGGGGGGCCCACCGGGGAGCTGTTTTTT
NA	TRBV7-2	NA	TRBJ2-5	CASSLNRELYQETQYF	TGTGCCAGCAGCTTAAACCGGGAGCTATACCAAGAGACCCAGTACTTC
TRBD1	TRBV5-1	NA	TRBJ1-4	CASSVGQGTNEKLFF	TGCGCCAGCAGCGTGGGACAGGGAACTAATGAAAAACTGTTTTTT
TRBD1	TRBV4-3	NA	TRBJ1-2	CASSQARQGYGYTF	TGCGCCAGCAGCCAAGCGAGACAGGGCTATGGCTACACCTTC
NA	TRBV11-1	NA	TRBJ1-4	CASSPRGQLNEKLFF	TGTGCCAGCAGCCCCCGCGGACAACTTAATGAAAAACTGTTTTTT
TRBD1	TRBV5-6	NA	TRBJ1-1	CASSLRGPASEAFF	TGTGCCAGCAGCTTAAGGGGGCCGGCCTCGGAAGCTTTCTTT
NA	TRBV19	NA	TRBJ1-1	CASSMRGMNTEAFF	TGTGCCAGTAGTATGCGGGGCATGAACACTGAAGCTTTCTTT
NA	TRBV7-2	NA	TRBJ1-3	CASTLSSGNTIYF	TGTGCCAGCACCCTCAGCTCTGGAAACACCATATATTTT
TRBD2	TRBV6-5	NA	TRBJ2-1	CASRQGPGTSYGQFF	TGTGCCAGCAGGCAAGGTCCCGGGACTAGTTATGGGCAGTTCTTC
NA	TRBV4-3	NA	TRBJ2-1	CASSQDGVGRPYNEQFF	TGCGCCAGCAGCCAAGATGGAGTAGGGAGGCCCTACAATGAGCAGTTCTTC
NA	TRBV27	NA	TRBJ2-1	CASSPRLGEQFF	TGTGCCAGCAGTCCCCGACTAGGCGAGCAGTTCTTC
NA	TRBV4-1	NA	TRBJ2-3	CASRDYKSTDTQYF	TGCGCCAGCAGGGACTATAAAAGCACAGATACGCAGTATTTT
TRBD1	TRBV5-5	NA	TRBJ1-5	CASSWDRANQPQHF	TGTGCCAGCAGCTGGGACAGGGCCAATCAGCCCCAGCATTTT
TRBD2	TRBV2	NA	TRBJ2-3	CASRPGLAGGRSDTQYF	TGTGCCAGCAGACCGGGACTAGCGGGGGGGCGATCAGATACGCAGTATTTT
TRBD1	TRBV7-9	NA	TRBJ2-1	CASSLDGTAYNEQFF	TGTGCCAGCAGCTTAGACGGGACAGCGTACAATGAGCAGTTCTTC
NA	TRBV2	NA	TRBJ2-3	CASRGRSYNSDTQYF	TGTGCCAGCCGTGGGAGGTCGTACAATTCCGATACGCAGTATTTT
NA	TRBV5-1	NA	TRBJ1-2	CASSAEGGIGYTF	TGCGCCAGCAGCGCGGAAGGTGGTATCGGCTACACCTTC
NA	TRBV4-3	NA	TRBJ1-1	CASSPPGVGKTEAFF	TGCGCCAGCAGCCCCCCAGGGGTCGGGAAAACTGAAGCTTTCTTT
TRBD1	TRBV28	NA	TRBJ1-2	CASSPGQGTEGYTF	TGTGCCAGCAGTCCGGGACAGGGGACCGAGGGCTACACCTTC
NA	TRBV27	NA	TRBJ1-3	CASSPGRSGNTIYF	TGTGCCAGCAGTCCGGGGAGGTCTGGAAACACCATATATTTT
NA	TRBV11-2	once	TRBJ2-1	CASSPTDRGADNEQFF	TGTGCCAGCAGCCCCACAGATCGGGGGGCCGACAATGAGCAGTTCTTC
NA	TRBV4-1	NA	TRBJ1-4	CASSSPGATNEKLFF	TGCGCCAGCAGCTCGCCAGGCGCAACTAATGAAAAACTGTTTTTT
TRBD1	TRBV7-2	NA	TRBJ1-5	CASSQGALSNQPQHF	TGTGCCAGCAGCCAGGGGGCCCTCAGCAATCAGCCCCAGCATTTT
TRBD2	TRBV7-2	once	TRBJ2-2	CASGTSGGAGELFF	TGTGCCAGCGGGACTAGCGGGGGGGCCGGGGAGCTGTTTTTT
NA	TRBV6-5	NA	TRBJ2-1	CASSYWRGSSYNEQFF	TGTGCCAGCAGCTACTGGCGGGGTAGCTCCTACAATGAGCAGTTCTTC
NA	TRBV30	NA	TRBJ2-5	CAWSVHRETQYF	TGTGCCTGGAGTGTGCACCGGGAGACCCAGTACTTC
TRBD1	TRBV6-1	NA	TRBJ1-2	CASSEGGTGALYGYTF	TGTGCCAGCAGTGAAGGAGGGACAGGGGCTCTCTATGGCTACACCTTC
NA	TRBV30	few	TRBJ1-1	CACGVRGNTEAFF	TGTGCCTGTGGCGTACGAGGGAACACTGAAGCTTTCTTT
TRBD1	TRBV19	NA	TRBJ1-1	CATRDRVDTEAFF	TGTGCCACCCGGGACAGGGTAGACACTGAAGCTTTCTTT
TRBD1	TRBV6-1	NA	TRBJ1-4	CASSEAVGGQGGEKLFF	TGTGCCAGCAGTGAAGCCGTGGGGGGACAGGGGGGAGAAAAACTGTTTTTT
TRBD2	TRBV6-5	NA	TRBJ2-2	CASSRGVVGELFF	TGTGCCAGCAGTCGGGGGGTCGTCGGGGAGCTGTTTTTT
TRBD1	TRBV13	few	TRBJ1-1	CASSFPGQAEAFF	TGTGCCAGCAGCTTTCCTGGACAGGCTGAAGCTTTCTTT
TRBD1	TRBV9	NA	TRBJ2-7	CASSVGEGQAYEQYF	TGTGCCAGCAGCGTAGGCGAGGGACAGGCCTACGAGCAGTACTTC
NA	TRBV6-4	once	TRBJ1-2	CASSPGQNYGYTF	TGTGCCAGCAGTCCCGGACAGAACTATGGCTACACCTTC
TRBD1	TRBV7-9	NA	TRBJ1-2	CASSLGQGAGYTF	TGTGCCAGCAGCTTAGGACAGGGTGCCGGCTACACCTTC
NA	TRBV4-2	NA	TRBJ2-3	CASSQGLVTDTQYF	TGTGCCAGCAGCCAAGGACTAGTGACAGATACGCAGTATTTT
TRBD1	TRBV6-5	NA	TRBJ1-5	CASSSQGRQPQHF	TGTGCCAGCAGCTCACAGGGGCGGCAGCCCCAGCATTTT
NA	TRBV2	once	TRBJ2-7	CASSDVSGTKPYEQYF	TGTGCCAGCAGTGACGTCTCCGGGACAAAGCCCTACGAGCAGTACTTC
TRBD2	TRBV11-2	NA	TRBJ2-7	CASSLALGEGGNEQYF	TGTGCCAGCAGCTTAGCTCTTGGGGAGGGAGGGAACGAGCAGTACTTC
NA	TRBV4-1	NA	TRBJ1-1	CASSQGRGDTEAFF	TGCGCCAGCAGCCAAGGCCGGGGGGACACTGAAGCTTTCTTT
NA	TRBV30	NA	TRBJ1-1	CAHSGVVVDTEAFF	TGTGCCCACTCGGGGGTAGTAGTGGACACTGAAGCTTTCTTT
NA	TRBV10-3	NA	TRBJ2-1	CAISAGGEQFF	TGTGCCATCAGTGCAGGAGGTGAGCAGTTCTTC
NA	TRBV4-3	NA	TRBJ1-3	CASSRYLDTSGNTIYF	TGCGCCAGCAGCCGATACCTTGACACCTCCGGAAACACCATATATTTT
TRBD1	TRBV6-1	NA	TRBJ1-6	CASSEGQYNSPLHF	TGTGCCAGCAGTGAGGGACAGTATAATTCACCCCTCCACTTT
TRBD1	TRBV9	NA	TRBJ1-6	CASSVQEDRDNSPLHF	TGTGCCAGCAGCGTTCAAGAGGACAGGGACAATTCACCCCTCCACTTT
TRBD1	TRBV27	NA	TRBJ1-3	CASRATGGGNTIYF	TGTGCCAGCAGGGCCACAGGGGGTGGAAACACCATATATTTT